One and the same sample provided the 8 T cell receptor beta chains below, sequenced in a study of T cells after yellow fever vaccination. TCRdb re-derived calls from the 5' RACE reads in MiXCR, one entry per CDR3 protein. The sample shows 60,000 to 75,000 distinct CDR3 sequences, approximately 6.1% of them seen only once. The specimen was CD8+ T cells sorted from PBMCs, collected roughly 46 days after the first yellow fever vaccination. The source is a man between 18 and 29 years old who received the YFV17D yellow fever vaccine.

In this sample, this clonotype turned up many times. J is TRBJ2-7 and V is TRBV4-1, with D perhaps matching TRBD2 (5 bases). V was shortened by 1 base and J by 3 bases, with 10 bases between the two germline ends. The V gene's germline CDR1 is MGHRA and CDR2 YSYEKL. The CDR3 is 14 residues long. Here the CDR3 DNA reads TGCGCCAGCAGCCAAGGGGAGAACTACTACGAGCAGTACTTC. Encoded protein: CASSQGENYYEQYF.

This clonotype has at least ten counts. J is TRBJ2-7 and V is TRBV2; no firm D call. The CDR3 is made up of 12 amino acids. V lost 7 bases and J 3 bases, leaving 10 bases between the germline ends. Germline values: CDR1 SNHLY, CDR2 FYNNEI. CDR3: CASKVGFYEQYF. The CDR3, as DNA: TGTGCCAGCAAGGTAGGATTCTACGAGCAGTACTTC.

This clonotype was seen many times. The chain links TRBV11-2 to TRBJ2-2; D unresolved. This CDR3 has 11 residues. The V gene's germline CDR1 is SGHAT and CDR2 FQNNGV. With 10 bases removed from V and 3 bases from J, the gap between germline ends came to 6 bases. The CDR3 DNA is TGTGCCACCCGGGACACCGGGGAGCTGTTTTTT. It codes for CATRDTGELFF.

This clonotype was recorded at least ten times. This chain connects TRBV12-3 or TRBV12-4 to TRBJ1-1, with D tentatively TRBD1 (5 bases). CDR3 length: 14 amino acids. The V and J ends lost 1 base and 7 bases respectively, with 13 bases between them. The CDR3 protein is CASSLERGPVEAFF. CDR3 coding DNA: TGTGCCAGCAGTTTAGAGCGGGGACCCGTTGAAGCTTTCTTT.

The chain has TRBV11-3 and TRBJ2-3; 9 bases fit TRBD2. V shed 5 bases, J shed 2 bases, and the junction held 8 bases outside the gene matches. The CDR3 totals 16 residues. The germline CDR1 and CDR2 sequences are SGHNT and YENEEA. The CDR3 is CASSIGAGGPTDTQYF. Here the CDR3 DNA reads TGTGCCAGCAGCATAGGGGCGGGGGGGCCCACAGATACGCAGTATTTT.

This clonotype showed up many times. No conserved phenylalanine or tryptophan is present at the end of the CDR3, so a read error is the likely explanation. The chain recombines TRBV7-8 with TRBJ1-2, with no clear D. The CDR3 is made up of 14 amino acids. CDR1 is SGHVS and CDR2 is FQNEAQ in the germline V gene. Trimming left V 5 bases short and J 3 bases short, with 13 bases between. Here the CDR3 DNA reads TGTGCCAGCAGCCCAAGTACGGGGTACTATGGCTACACCTTA. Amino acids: CASSPSTGYYGYTL.

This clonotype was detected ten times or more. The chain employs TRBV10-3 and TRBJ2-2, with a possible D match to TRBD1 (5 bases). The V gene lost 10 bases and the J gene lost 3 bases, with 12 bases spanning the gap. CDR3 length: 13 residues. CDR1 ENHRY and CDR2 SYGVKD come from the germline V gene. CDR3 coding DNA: TGTGCCACCAGGGATCCCGACACCGGGGAGCTGTTTTTT. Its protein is CATRDPDTGELFF.

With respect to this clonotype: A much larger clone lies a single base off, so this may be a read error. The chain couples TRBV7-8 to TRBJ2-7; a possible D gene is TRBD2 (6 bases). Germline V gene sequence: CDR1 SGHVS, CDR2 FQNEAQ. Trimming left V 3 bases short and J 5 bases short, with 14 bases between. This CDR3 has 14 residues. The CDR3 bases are TGTGCCAGCAGCTTCCTGCGGGGTACCCACGAGCAGTACGTC. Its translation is CASSFLRGTHEQYV.